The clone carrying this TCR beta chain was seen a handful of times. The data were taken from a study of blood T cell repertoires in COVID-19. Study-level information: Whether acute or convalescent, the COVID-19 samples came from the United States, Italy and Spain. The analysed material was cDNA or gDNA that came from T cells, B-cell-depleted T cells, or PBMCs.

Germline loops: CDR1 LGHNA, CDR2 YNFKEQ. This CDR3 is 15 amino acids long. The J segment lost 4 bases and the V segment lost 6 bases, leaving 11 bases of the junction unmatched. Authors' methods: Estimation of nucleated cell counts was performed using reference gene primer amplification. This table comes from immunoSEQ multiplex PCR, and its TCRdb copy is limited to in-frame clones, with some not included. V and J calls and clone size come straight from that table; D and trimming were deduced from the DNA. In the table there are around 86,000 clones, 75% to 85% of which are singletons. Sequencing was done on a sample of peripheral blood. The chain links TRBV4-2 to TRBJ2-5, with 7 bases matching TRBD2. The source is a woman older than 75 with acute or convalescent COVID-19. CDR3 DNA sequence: TGTGCCAGCAGTGCGGGGACGGGGGGAGGAGAGACCCAGTACTTC. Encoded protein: CASSAGTGGGETQYF.